What follows is one T cell receptor (beta chain) and its context. The authors' processing: Reference gene primer amplification in the assay estimated nucleated cell counts. Data came from immunoSEQ multiplex PCR; TCRdb stores just in-frame clones and leaves some out. That table supplies the V and J calls and clone size; D and trimming were determined from the DNA. This sample has a few hundred thousand clones, with 70% to 90% found just once. The germline V gene has CDR1 SQVTM and CDR2 ANQGSEA. After removal of 2 bases from V and 3 bases from J, the junction contained 3 bases not matched to a gene. The CDR3 is made up of 13 amino acids. The data derive from a study of blood T cell repertoires in COVID-19.

The material sequenced was peripheral blood. The V and J genes are TRBV29-1 and TRBJ1-1; 7 bases line up with TRBD1. The source is a woman older than 75 with acute or convalescent COVID-19. The CDR3 loop is CSVERGPYTEAFF. DNA of the CDR3: TGCAGCGTTGAAAGGGGGCCATACACTGAAGCTTTCTTT.